Given below is one T cell receptor (beta chain) in context. This clone was seen only a few times. Its target antigen remains unknown. Possible read error: a much larger clone is one base away. This CDR3 is also generated by other DNA sequences in the sample. This entry belongs to a study of shared clonotypes between healthy human individuals (dated by TCRdb to 2018 to 2020). The study in broad terms: Three men and two women, aged 18 to 49 years, made up the cohort. For each donor, CD4 naive and CD4 memory were each run on three plates, CD8 naive on two plates, and CD8 memory on one plate. The study deeply sequenced blood TCR repertoires of five healthy adults to estimate repertoire size and the extent of clonotype sharing between individuals. Different laboratories and diverse techniques were used to prepare libraries and sequence TCR repertoires, to increase sequencing depth and limit assay-specific biases. Between about 0.8 and 8.9 billion PBMCs per donor were obtained by leukapheresis. What the authors observed across the whole study: Approximately 5% of naive CD4, roughly 3.6% of naive CD8, roughly 2.4% of memory CD4, and less than 0.45% of memory CD8 clonotypes were shared across several donors. Based on pairwise subsampling, the degree of clonotype sharing among donors was expected to be affected by sequencing depth. Only blood was sampled, and tissue TCR repertoires likely differ from those in blood. Higher generation probabilities were observed for clonotypes shared by all four sorted-subset donors than for non-shared clonotypes. Incomplete sequencing was indicated by rarefaction of sorted-subset datasets, despite the large sequencing depth. Because the study included only a small number of donors, the genetic and exposure-history diversity represented was limited. Larger estimated clonotype richness was generally found for naive subsets than for memory subsets.

Using the deep immunoSEQ assay, multiplex PCR amplified TCR CDR3 regions from genomic DNA. Genomic DNA extracted from each cell subset was distributed evenly over all wells of several immunoSEQ 96-well plates, and each plate served as one replicate. Each replicate PCR for sorted subsets received around 200 ng genomic DNA, equal to about 29,000 T cell genomes. The purified libraries were quantified using a Qubit 3.0 fluorometer, sized with a Bioanalyzer 2100, and then quantified again using the KAPA Library Quantification kit. Every immunoSEQ 96-well plate was sequenced on a separate single-read 150-cycle Illumina NextSeq 550 flow cell. Under the source paper's analysis protocol: Because the immunoSEQ output included only junctional sequences and no quality scores, the filtering could not be the same as the filtering used for full-length reads. To assign V/J genes and CDR3, sequences were annotated against IMGT germline references using PyIR, a Python wrapper for IgBLAST v1.9. Reads were filtered out if the reads had weak V/J assignments (E-value above 1e-6), no CDR3, stop codons, out-of-frame junctions, or ambiguous translated residues. V3J clonotypes were defined as sequences sharing an identical inferred V gene, J gene, and CDR3 amino acid sequence. The percentage overlap between two repertoires was calculated by dividing the number of shared unique clonotypes by the size of the smaller repertoire. RTK rarefaction, the Chao1 estimator, and Recon v2.1 estimates of unobserved clonotypes were used to assess repertoire richness. Generation probabilities were computed with OLGA for all TCRbeta clonotypes obtained by the gDNA method from several donors. This is the immuneACCESS table as TCRdb keeps it, with only in-frame sequences that have V and J called. A part of the clones is gone; compared with another copy, unresolved V genes explain less than half, and the rest is unexplained. The V and J calls and clone size come from that table; D and trimming were worked out from the DNA. In all, the sample holds around 750,000 clones, and approximately 79% of those were seen once. The ten biggest clones cover over 1.5% of the sample.

The cysteine opens and the phenylalanine closes a CDR3 of 12 amino acids. The sequence is cut down to CDR3 DNA, 36 bases in frame from base 1. V is clipped by 3 bases and J by 0 bases, and the sequence between their germline boundaries is 2 bases long. Taken from the germline V gene, the CDR1 and CDR2 loops are MDHEN and SYDVKM. Healthy HIV-negative adults with no recently reported acute infections or vaccinations were included as donors. All donors were Caucasian adults living in Nashville, Tennessee, USA. Magnetic negative selection was used to enrich CD4+ T cells, after which naive cells were positively selected on CD45RA and the negative fraction became the memory subset. Blood was collected by leukapheresis, and PBMCs were isolated by Ficoll-Histopaque density gradient centrifugation and then cryopreserved in liquid nitrogen vapor phase. Analytical flow cytometry was used to check the purity and quantity of each magnetically sorted T cell population. Genomic DNA was isolated from each sorted fraction and quantified by UV absorbance on a Nanodrop 2000c.

Material: memory CD4+ T cells sorted from blood. The cell subset or site label for this specimen denotes: CD45RA-negative fraction. The TCR originated in a woman aged 25 to 45 in good health. The V and J segments used are TRBV28 and TRBJ1-2, with the D gene not clear enough to name. The nucleotide sequence is TGTGCCAGCAGTTTTCCTAACTATGGCTACACCTTC. The resulting protein is CASSFPNYGYTF.